The text below deals with one T cell receptor (beta chain). Per the original data handling: Researchers report that nucleated cell counts were estimated from reference gene primer amplification. Profiled with immunoSEQ multiplex PCR; TCRdb holds only in-frame clones, not every one. V and J calls and clone size are those listed in that table; D and trimming were worked out from the DNA. In the table there are tens of thousands of clones, 75% to 85% of which are singletons. This record belongs to a study of blood T cell repertoires in COVID-19. Study in general: Collection of acute and convalescent COVID-19 samples took place in the United States, Italy and Spain. Nucleic acid was either cDNA or gDNA, and it came from T cells, B-cell-depleted T cells, or PBMCs.

The CDR3 extends over 14 amino acids. Trimming took 4 bases from V and 7 from J; bases not matched to a gene: 9. Germline CDR1 reads LGHNA; CDR2 reads YSLEER. The clonotype originates from a woman in her 70s with acute or convalescent COVID-19. V is TRBV4-3 and J is TRBJ2-5; 7 bases line up with TRBD1. Sequencing was done on a sample of peripheral blood. The CDR3, as DNA: TGCGCCAGCAGCCCCGGCAGGGGGTTTGGGACCCAGTACTTC. Its protein is CASSPGRGFGTQYF.